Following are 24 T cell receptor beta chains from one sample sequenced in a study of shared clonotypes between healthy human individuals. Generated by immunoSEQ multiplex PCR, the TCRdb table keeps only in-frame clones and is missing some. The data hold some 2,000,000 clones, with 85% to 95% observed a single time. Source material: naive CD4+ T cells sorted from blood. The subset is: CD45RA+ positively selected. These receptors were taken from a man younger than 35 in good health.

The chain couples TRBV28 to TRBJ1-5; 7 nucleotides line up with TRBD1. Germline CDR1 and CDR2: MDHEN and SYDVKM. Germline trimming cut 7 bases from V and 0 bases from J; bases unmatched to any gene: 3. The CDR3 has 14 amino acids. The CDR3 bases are TGTGCCAGCAAGACAGGGAGTAGCAATCAGCCCCAGCATTTT. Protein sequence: CASKTGSSNQPQHF.

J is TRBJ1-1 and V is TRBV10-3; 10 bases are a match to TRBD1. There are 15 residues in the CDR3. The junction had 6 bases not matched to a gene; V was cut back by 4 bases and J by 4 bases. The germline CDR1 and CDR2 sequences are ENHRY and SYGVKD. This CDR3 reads CAISGTGGEGTEAFF. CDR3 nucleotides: TGTGCCATCAGTGGGACAGGGGGGGAGGGCACTGAAGCTTTCTTT.

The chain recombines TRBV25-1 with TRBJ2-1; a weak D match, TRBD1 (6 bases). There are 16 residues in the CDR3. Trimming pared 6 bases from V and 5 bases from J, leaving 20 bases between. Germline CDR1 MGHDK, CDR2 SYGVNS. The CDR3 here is CASSPHVLTGHNEQFF. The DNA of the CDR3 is TGTGCCAGCAGCCCCCACGTCCTGACAGGACACAATGAGCAGTTCTTC.

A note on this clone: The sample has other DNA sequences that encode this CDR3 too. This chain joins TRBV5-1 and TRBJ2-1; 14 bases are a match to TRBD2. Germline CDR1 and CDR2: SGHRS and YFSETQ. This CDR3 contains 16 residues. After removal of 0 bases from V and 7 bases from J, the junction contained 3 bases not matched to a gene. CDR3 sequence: CASSLAGTSGSNEQFF. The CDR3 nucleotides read TGCGCCAGCAGCTTGGCTGGGACTAGCGGGAGTAATGAGCAGTTCTTC.

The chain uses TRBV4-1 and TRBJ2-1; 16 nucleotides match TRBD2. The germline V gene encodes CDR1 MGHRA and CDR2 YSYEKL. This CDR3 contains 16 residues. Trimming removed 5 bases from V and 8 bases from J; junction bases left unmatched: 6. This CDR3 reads CASSGGTSGRVDEQFF. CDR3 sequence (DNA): TGCGCCAGCAGCGGCGGGACTAGCGGGAGGGTAGATGAGCAGTTCTTC.

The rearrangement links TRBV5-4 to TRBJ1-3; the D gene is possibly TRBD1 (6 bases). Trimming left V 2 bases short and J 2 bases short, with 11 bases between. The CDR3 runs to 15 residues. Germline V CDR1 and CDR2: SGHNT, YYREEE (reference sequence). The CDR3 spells CASSLTGSAGNTIYF. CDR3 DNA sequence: TGTGCCAGCAGCTTAACAGGGTCTGCTGGAAACACCATATATTTT. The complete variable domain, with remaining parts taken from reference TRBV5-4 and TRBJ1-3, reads ETGVTQSPTHLIKTRGQQVTLRCSSQSGHNTVSWYQQALGQGPQFIFQYYREEENGRGNFPPRFSGLQFPNYSSELNVNALELDDSALYLCASSLTGSAGNTIYFGEGSWLTVV.

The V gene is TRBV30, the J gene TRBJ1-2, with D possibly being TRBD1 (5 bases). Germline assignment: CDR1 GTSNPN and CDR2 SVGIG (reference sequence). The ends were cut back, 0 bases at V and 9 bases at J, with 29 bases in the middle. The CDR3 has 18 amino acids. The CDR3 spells CAWSVFPFGTSRSGSYTF. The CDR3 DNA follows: TGTGCCTGGAGTGTATTTCCCTTTGGGACCAGTCGATCGGGGAGCTACACCTTC.

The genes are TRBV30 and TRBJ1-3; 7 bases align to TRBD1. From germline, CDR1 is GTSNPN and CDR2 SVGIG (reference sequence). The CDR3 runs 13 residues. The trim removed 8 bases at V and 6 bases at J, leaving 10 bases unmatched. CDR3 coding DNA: TGTGCCCACGGACAGGAGGGGTCAAACACCATATATTTT. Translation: CAHGQEGSNTIYF. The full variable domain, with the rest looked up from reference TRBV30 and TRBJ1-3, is SQTIHQWPATLVQPVGSPLSLECTVEGTSNPNLYWYRQAAGRGLQLLFYSVGIGQISSEVPQNLSASRPQDRQFILSSKKLLLSDSGFYLCAHGQEGSNTIYFGEGSWLTVV.

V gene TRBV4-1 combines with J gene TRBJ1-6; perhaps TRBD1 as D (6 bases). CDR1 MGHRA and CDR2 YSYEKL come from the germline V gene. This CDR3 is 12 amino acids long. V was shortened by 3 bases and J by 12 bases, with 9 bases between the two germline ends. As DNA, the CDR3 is TGCGCCAGCAGCCAGATACAGGGACCCCTCCACTTT. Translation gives CASSQIQGPLHF.

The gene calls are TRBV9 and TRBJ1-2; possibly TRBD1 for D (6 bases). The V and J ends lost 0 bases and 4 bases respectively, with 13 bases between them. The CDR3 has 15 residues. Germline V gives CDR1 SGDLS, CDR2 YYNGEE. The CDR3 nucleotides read TGTGCCAGCAGCGTAGTGGACGGGGGCCCCTATGGCTACACCTTC. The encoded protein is CASSVVDGGPYGYTF.

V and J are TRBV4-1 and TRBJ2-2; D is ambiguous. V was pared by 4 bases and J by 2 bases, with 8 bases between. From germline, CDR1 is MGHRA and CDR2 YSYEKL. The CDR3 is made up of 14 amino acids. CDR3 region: CASSPTTNTGELFF. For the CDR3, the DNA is TGCGCCAGCAGCCCGACGACAAACACCGGGGAGCTGTTTTTT.

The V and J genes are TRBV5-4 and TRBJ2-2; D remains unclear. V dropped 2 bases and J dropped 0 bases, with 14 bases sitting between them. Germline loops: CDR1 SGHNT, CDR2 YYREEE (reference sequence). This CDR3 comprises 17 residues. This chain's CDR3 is CASSLRFPTPNTGELFF. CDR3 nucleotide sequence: TGTGCCAGCAGCTTAAGATTCCCCACGCCGAACACCGGGGAGCTGTTTTTT.

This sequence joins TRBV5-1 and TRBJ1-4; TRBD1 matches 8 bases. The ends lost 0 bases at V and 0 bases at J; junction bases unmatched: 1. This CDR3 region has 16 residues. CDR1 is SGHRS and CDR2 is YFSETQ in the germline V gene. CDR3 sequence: CASSLATGATNEKLFF. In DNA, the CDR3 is TGCGCCAGCAGCTTGGCGACAGGGGCAACTAATGAAAAACTGTTTTTT.

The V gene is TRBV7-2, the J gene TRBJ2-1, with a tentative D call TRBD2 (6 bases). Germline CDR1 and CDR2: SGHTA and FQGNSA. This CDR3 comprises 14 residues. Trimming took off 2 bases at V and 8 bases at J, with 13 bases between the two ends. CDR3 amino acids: CASSLSSSVYEQFF. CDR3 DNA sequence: TGTGCCAGCAGCTTATCGTCTAGCGTATATGAGCAGTTCTTC.

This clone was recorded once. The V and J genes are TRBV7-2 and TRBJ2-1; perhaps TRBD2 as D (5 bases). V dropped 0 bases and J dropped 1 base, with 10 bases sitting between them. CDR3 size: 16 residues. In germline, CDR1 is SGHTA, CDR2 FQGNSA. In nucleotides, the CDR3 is TGTGCCAGCAGCTTAGCGAGGGTCCCATCCTACAATGAGCAGTTCTTC. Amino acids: CASSLARVPSYNEQFF.

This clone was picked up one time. The CDR3 sequence is CASSSVQETQYF. The CDR3 DNA reads TGTGCCAGTAGTTCCGTCCAAGAGACCCAGTACTTC. The chain recombines TRBV19 with TRBJ2-5; D uncertain. This CDR3 is 12 amino acids long. V dropped 5 bases and J dropped 1 base, with 5 bases sitting between them. From germline, CDR1 is LNHDA and CDR2 SQIVND (reference sequence).

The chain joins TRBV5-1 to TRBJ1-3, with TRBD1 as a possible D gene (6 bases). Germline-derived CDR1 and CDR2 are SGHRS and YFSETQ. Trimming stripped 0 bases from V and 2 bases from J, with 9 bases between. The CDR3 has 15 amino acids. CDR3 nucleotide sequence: TGCGCCAGCAGCTTGGCACAGGGAACTGGAAACACCATATATTTT. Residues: CASSLAQGTGNTIYF.

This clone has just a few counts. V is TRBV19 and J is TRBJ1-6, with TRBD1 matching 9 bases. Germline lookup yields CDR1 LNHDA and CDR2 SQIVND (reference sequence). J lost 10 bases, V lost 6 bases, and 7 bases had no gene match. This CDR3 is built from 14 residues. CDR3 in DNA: TGTGCCAGTAGGTGGACAGGGGATGAATCACCCCTCCACTTT. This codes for CASRWTGDESPLHF.

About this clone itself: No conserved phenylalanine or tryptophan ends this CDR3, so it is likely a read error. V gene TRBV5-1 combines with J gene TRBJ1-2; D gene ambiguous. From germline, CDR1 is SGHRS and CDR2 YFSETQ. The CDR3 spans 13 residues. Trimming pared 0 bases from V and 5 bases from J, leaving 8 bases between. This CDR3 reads CASSLAENYGYTV. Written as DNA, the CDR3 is TGCGCCAGCAGCTTGGCCGAGAATTATGGCTACACCGTC.

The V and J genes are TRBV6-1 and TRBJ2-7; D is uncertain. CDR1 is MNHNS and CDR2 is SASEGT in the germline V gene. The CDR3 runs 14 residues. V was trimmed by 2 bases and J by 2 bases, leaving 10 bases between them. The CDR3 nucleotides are TGTGCCAGCAGTGAAAGTTCCCACCCCTACGAGCAGTACTTC. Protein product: CASSESSHPYEQYF.

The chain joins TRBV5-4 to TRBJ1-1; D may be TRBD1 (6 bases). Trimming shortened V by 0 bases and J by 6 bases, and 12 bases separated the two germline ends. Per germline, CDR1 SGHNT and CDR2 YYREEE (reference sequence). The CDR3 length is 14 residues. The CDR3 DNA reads TGTGCCAGCAGCTTGGGGAGGGGGAGGTCTGAAGCTTTCTTT. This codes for CASSLGRGRSEAFF.

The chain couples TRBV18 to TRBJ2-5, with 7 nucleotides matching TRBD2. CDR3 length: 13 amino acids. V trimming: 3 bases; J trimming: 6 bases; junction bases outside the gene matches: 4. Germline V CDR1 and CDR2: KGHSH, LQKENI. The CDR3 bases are TGTGCCAGCTCACCCCGGGGGGTGCAGACCCAGTACTTC. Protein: CASSPRGVQTQYF.

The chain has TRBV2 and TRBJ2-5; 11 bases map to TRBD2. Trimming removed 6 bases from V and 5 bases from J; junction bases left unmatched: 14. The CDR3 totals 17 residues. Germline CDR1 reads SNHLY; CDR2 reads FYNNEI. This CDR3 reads CASRALAGAYPGETQYF. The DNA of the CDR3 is TGTGCCAGCAGAGCACTAGCGGGAGCCTATCCCGGGGAGACCCAGTACTTC.

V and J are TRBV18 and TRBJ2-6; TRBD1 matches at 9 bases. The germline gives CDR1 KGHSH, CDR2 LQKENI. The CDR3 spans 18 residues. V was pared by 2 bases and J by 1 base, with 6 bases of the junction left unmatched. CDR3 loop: CASSPSRTGVSGANVLTF. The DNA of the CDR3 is TGTGCCAGCTCACCAAGTAGGACAGGGGTATCTGGGGCCAACGTCCTGACTTTC.